The rows below give T cell receptor beta chains drawn from one sample of a study of radiotherapy plus CTLA-4 blockade in lung cancer. Sequencing was performed with immunoSEQ multiplex PCR; in TCRdb, only in-frame clones are kept and a portion is missing. This table holds 50,000 to 75,000 clones, approximately 75% found once. Sequences were derived from peripheral blood, sampled from a patient treated with radiotherapy plus ipilimumab. The receptors stem from a human donor with non-small cell lung cancer who had a complete response to radiotherapy plus ipilimumab. Each CDR3 is given with its conserved first and last residue. The D gene is left open where the match is weak. Rows may omit the clone size; those that give it use once, few, many or a size class.

TRBJ2-7	-	-	TRBV7-9	TGTGCCAGCAGCGGAGGCGGCGAGGGGGTACCCTACGAGCAGTACTTC	CASSGGGEGVPYEQYF
TRBJ2-3	-	few	TRBV23-1	TGCGCGAAGTATACCCATCAAAATTTT	CAKYTHQNF
TRBJ1-1	-	few	TRBV7-8	TGTGCCAGCAGCTTAGCCGGGGGGAAGGCTGAAGCTTTCTTT	CASSLAGGKAEAFF
TRBJ2-1	-	-	TRBV27	TGTGCCAGCAGTTTATGGGCGGGAAGAGTACCGTACAATGAGCAGTTCTTC	CASSLWAGRVPYNEQFF
TRBJ2-7	TRBD1	few	TRBV19	TGTGCCAGTAGTATGGGTTCAGGGGGTGACTACGAGCAGTACTTC	CASSMGSGGDYEQYF
TRBJ2-3	-	-	TRBV4-3	TGCGCCAGCAGCCACAATGGTGGAGGGGCCCCAGATACGCAGTATTTT	CASSHNGGGAPDTQYF
TRBJ1-3	-	-	TRBV25-1	TGTGCCAGCAGACCCGGACACGGTTTAGGCGCGGACACCATATATTTT	CASRPGHGLGADTIYF
TRBJ2-1	TRBD2	-	TRBV11-3	TGTGCCAGCAGCAGTAATCGCGGGACTAGCGGATACAATGAGCAGTTCTTC	CASSSNRGTSGYNEQFF
TRBJ2-3	-	-	TRBV2	TGTGCCAGCAGTGAGTGGTCCAGGGGACTGCCAGATACGCAGTATTTT	CASSEWSRGLPDTQYF
TRBJ1-2	-	-	TRBV19	TGTGCCAGTAGTATGGGGCAGGGTGATGGCTACACCTTC	CASSMGQGDGYTF
TRBJ1-5	TRBD1	-	TRBV4-1	TGCGCCAGCAGCCAAGATCTGAACAGGGGGAGCAATCAGCCCCAGCATTTT	CASSQDLNRGSNQPQHF
TRBJ2-1	-	-	TRBV18	TGTGCCAGCTCACCACCGGGTTTCAACAATGAGCAGTTCTTC	CASSPPGFNNEQFF
TRBJ1-5	-	-	TRBV6-5	TGTGCCAGCAGTTACGACAGTTATAGCAATCAGCCCCAGCATTTT	CASSYDSYSNQPQHF
TRBJ2-5	-	-	TRBV4-1	TGCGCCAGCAGCCAAGAGCCAGGAGAGACCCAGTACTTC	CASSQEPGETQYF
TRBJ1-2	-	-	TRBV29-1	TGCAGCGTTGAAAGGGTCAGCTCTAACTATGGCTACACCTTC	CSVERVSSNYGYTF
TRBJ1-5	-	-	TRBV18	TGTGCCAGCTCACGGGAGCAGGGAGTAAATCAGCCCCAGCATTTT	CASSREQGVNQPQHF
TRBJ2-1	-	-	TRBV4-3	TGCGCCAGCAGCCAAGTTGCGGTGGGGGCCGGTGAGCAGTTCTTC	CASSQVAVGAGEQFF
TRBJ1-2	-	-	TRBV18	TGTGCCAGCTCAAAAGTAGTTACCCCCGACGATGGCTACACCTTC	CASSKVVTPDDGYTF
TRBJ2-1	-	-	TRBV7-2	TGTGCCAGCAGCCCCCTCTTGAATGAGCAGTTCTTC	CASSPLLNEQFF
TRBJ2-5	TRBD1	-	TRBV20-1	TGTGCCGGGACAGGGCAAGAGACCCAGTACTTC	CAGTGQETQYF
TRBJ1-5	TRBD1	-	TRBV5-1	TGCGCCAGCAGCAGAGACAGGGGGCTGCCCCAGCATTTT	CASSRDRGLPQHF
TRBJ1-1	-	-	TRBV7-9	TGTGCCAGCATGATCCTTGAAGCTTTCTTT	CASMILEAFF
TRBJ1-2	-	-	TRBV5-1	TGCGCCAGCAGCTTGGTAGCAGGGGACGGCTACACCTTC	CASSLVAGDGYTF
TRBJ2-5	-	-	TRBV15	TGTGCCACCAGCACAGACCTAGGGGGGTTGGAGACCCAGTACTTC	CATSTDLGGLETQYF
TRBJ2-5	TRBD1	-	TRBV5-1	TGCGCCAGCAGCAAGAACGACAGGGGGGAGACCCAGTACTTC	CASSKNDRGETQYF
TRBJ2-5	-	few	TRBV7-9	TGTGCCAGCAGGACGGACCAAGAGACCCAGTACTTC	CASRTDQETQYF
TRBJ1-1	-	-	TRBV6-4	TGTGCCAGCAGTGACCGGCCAGGGATGGTCAAACGAAACCCTGAAGCTTTCTTT	CASSDRPGMVKRNPEAFF
TRBJ1-5	-	-	TRBV6-5	TGTGCCAGCAGCCCCGAGGGCTATAGCAATCAGCCCCAGCATTTT	CASSPEGYSNQPQHF
TRBJ2-3	-	few	TRBV7-9	TGTGCCAGCAGCTTCAACAGCCCGACAGATACGCAGTATTTT	CASSFNSPTDTQYF
TRBJ2-1	-	-	TRBV5-1	TGCGCCAGCAGCTTGCCGGGGCAGGACGAGCAGTTCTTC	CASSLPGQDEQFF
TRBJ1-5	-	-	TRBV19	TGTGCCAGTAGCCCCTGGAGCAGGGTAGTGGGTCAGCCCCAGCATTTT	CASSPWSRVVGQPQHF
TRBJ1-1	-	-	TRBV11-3	TGTGCCAGCAGCACAAGGGGTCCTGAAGCTTTCTTT	CASSTRGPEAFF
TRBJ1-4	-	-	TRBV9	TGTGCCAGCAGCGTAGGGGGAACAACTAATGAAAAACTGTTTTTT	CASSVGGTTNEKLFF
TRBJ1-1	-	once	TRBV4-1	TGCGCCAGCAGCCTTGAGGTGCCCCCAAGCACTGAAGCTTTCTTT	CASSLEVPPSTEAFF
TRBJ2-2	-	once	TRBV9	TGTGCCAGCAGCCCAGGGACGGCTGGGACCGGGGAGCTGTTTTTT	CASSPGTAGTGELFF
TRBJ1-4	-	-	TRBV5-4	TGTGCCAGCAGCTTCACTAATGAAAAACTGTTTTTT	CASSFTNEKLFF
TRBJ2-2	TRBD1	-	TRBV30	TGTGCCTGGAGGCCTGGACAGGGGGTCTACCTGTCTCTCCTTCGGAACACCGGGGAGCTGTTTTTT	CAWRPGQGVYLSLLRNTGELFF
TRBJ1-4	-	-	TRBV6-7	TGTGCCAGCAGTGTCTCAAACCGGGACGGTTATGAAAAACTGTTTTTT	CASSVSNRDGYEKLFF
TRBJ1-1	-	once	TRBV2	TGTGCCAGCGACCTTGGGCAGGGTGGCACTGAAGCTTTCTTT	CASDLGQGGTEAFF
TRBJ1-1	TRBD1	-	TRBV7-2	TGTGCCAGCAGCACACGGACAGGGCCGAACACTGAAGCTTTCTTT	CASSTRTGPNTEAFF
TRBJ1-5	-	-	TRBV6-6	TGTGCCAGCAGTTACCGGGGATCTAATAGCAATCAGCCACAGCATTTT	CASSYRGSNSNQPQHF
TRBJ2-1	TRBD2	-	TRBV11-2	TGTGCCAGCAGCTTAGATCACACGGGGGGCAATGAGCAGTTCTTC	CASSLDHTGGNEQFF
TRBJ2-2	-	-	TRBV5-1	TGCGCCAGCAGTAAAAGGGCCGACGAAGGCACCGGGGAGCTGTTTTTT	CASSKRADEGTGELFF
TRBJ2-3	TRBD2	-	TRBV2	TGTGCCAGCAGTTTAGCGGGGGCCACAGATACGCAGTATTTT	CASSLAGATDTQYF
TRBJ1-6	-	-	TRBV10-1	TGCGCCAGCAGTGAGAACAGGGCCAATTCACCCCTCCACTTT	CASSENRANSPLHF
TRBJ1-5	-	-	TRBV7-9	TGTGCCAGCAGCTTAGGTGCGAATAGCAATCAGCCCCAGCATTTT	CASSLGANSNQPQHF